These 29 T cell receptor beta chains share one sample of origin, sequenced in a study of blood T cell repertoires in COVID-19. Profiling relied on immunoSEQ multiplex PCR, and the TCRdb table lists in-frame clones only, not all of them. This sample has approximately 240,000 clones, with roughly four fifths found just once. The specimen sequenced was PBMCs or T cells enriched from blood (not recorded which). These receptors were obtained from a woman aged 40-49 years with acute COVID-19.

The chain employs TRBV11-2 and TRBJ2-3, with 8 nucleotides matching TRBD2. This CDR3 has 14 residues. Germline CDR1 SGHAT, CDR2 FQNNGV. V lost 4 bases to trimming and J lost 6 bases; unmatched junction nucleotides: 6. CDR3 residues: CASSSWTSSDTQYF. CDR3 sequence (DNA): TGTGCCAGCAGCTCCTGGACTAGCTCCGATACGCAGTATTTT.

The chain is built from TRBV6-1 and TRBJ1-5; 7 nucleotides agree with TRBD1. Trimming took 2 bases from V and 6 from J; bases not matched to a gene: 7. This CDR3 has 15 amino acids. The germline CDR1 and CDR2 sequences are MNHNS and SASEGT. The CDR3 reads CASSEYYRGGQPQHF. CDR3 bases: TGTGCCAGCAGTGAATACTACAGGGGCGGTCAGCCCCAGCATTTT.

The chain combines TRBV30 with TRBJ2-7, with 7 bases that match TRBD1. Germline V gives CDR1 GTSNPN, CDR2 SVGIG (reference sequence). This CDR3 is built from 13 residues. V lost 8 bases and J lost 6; bases outside the gene matches: 13. CDR3 coding DNA: TGTGCCAGTGATAGACAGGGTGTCTCCGAGCAGTACTTC. Its protein product is CASDRQGVSEQYF. Full variable domain (missing parts from reference TRBV30 and TRBJ2-7): SQTIHQWPATLVQPVGSPLSLECTVEGTSNPNLYWYRQAAGRGLQLLFYSVGIGQISSEVPQNLSASRPQDRQFILSSKKLLLSDSGFYLCASDRQGVSEQYFGPGTRLTVT.

This chain uses TRBV10-2 with TRBJ1-2; D is ambiguous. The ends were cut back, 0 bases at V and 5 bases at J, with 10 bases in the middle. CDR3 length: 14 residues. CDR1 is WSHSY, CDR2 SAAADI, per germline. The DNA of the CDR3 is TGCGCCAGCAGTGAGTCCTCTGGGAGATATGGCTACACCTTC. Residues: CASSESSGRYGYTF.

This chain joins TRBV5-1 and TRBJ2-7; TRBD2 matches 8 bases. The germline gives CDR1 SGHRS, CDR2 YFSETQ. J was trimmed by 0 bases and V by 7 bases; bases with no gene match: 6. This CDR3 region has 14 residues. DNA for the CDR3: TGCGCCAGCTCAGCGGGGGTAAGCTCCTACGAGCAGTACTTC. Translation: CASSAGVSSYEQYF. Complete variable domain (other parts from reference TRBV5-1 and TRBJ2-7): KAGVTQTPRYLIKTRGQQVTLSCSPISGHRSVSWYQQTPGQGLQFLFEYFSETQRNKGNFPGRFSGRQFSNSRSEMNVSTLELGDSALYLCASSAGVSSYEQYFGPGTRLTVT.

The rearrangement links TRBV10-1 to TRBJ1-6; 7 positions match TRBD1. Germline assignment: CDR1 WNHNN and CDR2 SYGVQD (reference sequence). V was clipped by 0 bases and J by 7 bases; unmatched bases: 6. The CDR3 extends over 16 amino acids. CDR3 DNA sequence: TGCGCCAGCAGTGAGTCGGTGGGGGACAGAAATTCACCCCTCCACTTT. This translates into CASSESVGDRNSPLHF.

The chain recombines TRBV5-1 with TRBJ1-2, with 12 bases identical to TRBD1. The CDR3 is 15 amino acids. The germline gives CDR1 SGHRS, CDR2 YFSETQ. V gave up 3 bases and J gave up 6 bases; unmatched junction bases: 6. The CDR3: CASSYTGQGADGYTF. The CDR3 DNA follows: TGCGCCAGCAGCTATACGGGACAGGGGGCGGATGGCTACACCTTC.

The CDR3, as DNA: TGTGCCACCAGTGATCCTAGCGGAAGGAGGAGCACAGATACGCAGTATTTT. It is translated as CATSDPSGRRSTDTQYF. V gene TRBV24-1 combines with J gene TRBJ2-3; 7 positions match TRBD2. In germline, CDR1 is KGHDR, CDR2 SFDVKD. Trimming cost V 3 bases and J 0 bases; bases outside gene matches: 8. The CDR3 is made up of 17 amino acids.

V and J are TRBV10-2 and TRBJ2-7, with D possibly being TRBD2 (5 bases). The CDR3 runs to 15 residues. Germline V gene data show CDR1 as WSHSY and CDR2 as SAAADI. Trimming took 0 bases from V and 2 from J, leaving 11 bases between them. This CDR3 reads CASSESTGIPYEQYF. The CDR3 DNA reads as TGCGCCAGCAGTGAGTCTACGGGGATCCCCTACGAGCAGTACTTC.

The chain uses TRBV27 and TRBJ1-1, with D possibly being TRBD1 (6 bases). Germline loops: CDR1 MNHEY, CDR2 SMNVEV (reference sequence). The CDR3 runs to 11 residues. The V end lost 8 bases, the J end lost 6 bases, and 10 bases lay between the germline ends. CDR3 residues: CASGEGAEAFF. CDR3 DNA sequence: TGTGCCAGCGGGGAGGGGGCTGAAGCTTTCTTT.

The CDR3 DNA reads as TGTGCCAGCAGCCCACGGACAGGGCCAGGCGTTTTCTACGAGCAGTACTTC. As protein: CASSPRTGPGVFYEQYF. The V and J genes are TRBV5-5 and TRBJ2-7; 8 nucleotides line up with TRBD1. With 4 bases clipped from V and 3 bases from J, the junction kept 15 bases outside the gene matches. CDR1 and CDR2 from the germline V gene are SGHKS and YYEKEE (reference sequence). CDR3 length: 17 amino acids.

In its sample, this clone was seen once. Germline is not matched at one junction end, which may reflect a read error. V is TRBV19 and J is TRBJ1-2; tentative D call: TRBD1 (5 bases). The V gene's germline CDR1 is LNHDA and CDR2 SQIVND (reference sequence). CDR3 length equals 11 residues. The CDR3 region has the DNA TGTGCCTGTAGCCGACAGAATGGCTACACCTTC. This codes for CACSRQNGYTF.

This chain links TRBV2 with TRBJ1-4, with a possible D match to TRBD1 (5 bases). Germline CDR1 and CDR2: SNHLY and FYNNEI. The CDR3 spans 13 residues. V gave up 4 bases and J gave up 8 bases, with 11 bases separating them. The CDR3, as DNA: TGTGCCAGCAGTGCGGGGGGTCGGGAAAAACTGTTTTTT. Protein sequence: CASSAGGREKLFF.

The chain joins TRBV28 to TRBJ1-2; the match to TRBD1 covers 10 bases. The junction had 6 bases not matched to a gene; V was cut back by 6 bases and J by 5 bases. Germline-derived CDR1 and CDR2 are MDHEN and SYDVKM. CDR3 length: 14 residues. The CDR3 is CASRLPDRGYGYTF. The CDR3 DNA follows: TGTGCCAGCAGGCTTCCGGACAGGGGGTATGGCTACACCTTC.

This clone was seen only a few times. This chain uses TRBV2 with TRBJ1-2; 7 nucleotides line up with TRBD1. There are 14 residues in the CDR3. The J segment lost 4 bases and the V segment lost 3 bases, leaving 5 bases of the junction unmatched. Germline CDR1 is SNHLY and CDR2 is FYNNEI. The CDR3 region has the DNA TGTGCCAGCAGTGATTTGGGACAGCTCTATGGCTACACCTTC. Its translation: CASSDLGQLYGYTF.

The chain combines TRBV2 with TRBJ1-5, with D hard to call. Germline V lookup: CDR1 SNHLY, CDR2 FYNNEI. The CDR3 has 14 residues. Trimming removed 6 bases from V and 3 bases from J, with 12 bases in between. CDR3 nucleotide sequence: TGTGCCAGCAGGGCCCCGGAGAACAATCAGCCCCAGCATTTT. Translation gives CASRAPENNQPQHF.

This clone was seen a single time. In nucleotides, the CDR3 is TGTGCCAGCCGCCCAAGGGGTGATAATTCACCCCTCCACTTT. Its translation: CASRPRGDNSPLHF. The chain has TRBV5-4 and TRBJ1-6; D is perhaps TRBD1 (5 bases). The V gene's germline CDR1 is SGHNT and CDR2 YYREEE (reference sequence). Trimming left V 7 bases short and J 5 bases short, with 13 bases between. The CDR3 has 14 amino acids.

The chain carries TRBV7-6 and TRBJ1-3, with 7 positions matching TRBD1. Germline CDR1 reads SGHVS; CDR2 reads FNYEAQ. After removal of 2 bases from V and 4 bases from J, the junction contained 2 bases not matched to a gene. The CDR3 covers 14 residues. The CDR3 region is CASSLMGQGNTIYF. The CDR3 nucleotides read TGTGCCAGCAGCTTAATGGGACAGGGAAACACCATATATTTT.

V and J are TRBV18 and TRBJ2-3; D unclear. Germline V gene lookup returns CDR1 KGHSH and CDR2 LQKENI. Trimming removed 3 bases at V and 4 bases at J, with 11 bases between. The CDR3 covers 14 residues. The CDR3 coding sequence is TGTGCCAGCTCACCCTCCAAGAGCGCAGATACGCAGTATTTT. Translation gives CASSPSKSADTQYF.

This clone was counted once. The chain is built from TRBV28 and TRBJ2-3; 9 bases are shared with TRBD2. V dropped 5 bases and J dropped 9; count of bases not matched to a gene: 12. CDR1 is MDHEN and CDR2 is SYDVKM in the germline V gene. CDR3 size: 15 residues. In DNA form, the CDR3 reads TGTGCCAGCAGTACCTACGGCGGGGGGGCGGCAACGCAGTATTTT. It specifies CASSTYGGGAATQYF.

The CDR3 sequence is CASSQPWGTSGGANEQFF. CDR3 bases: TGTGCCAGCAGCCAACCCTGGGGGACTAGCGGGGGGGCCAATGAGCAGTTCTTC. The genes are TRBV4-2 and TRBJ2-1; 16 bases fit TRBD2. V lost 2 bases, J lost 6 bases, and 7 bases stayed unmatched. Germline lookup yields CDR1 LGHNA and CDR2 YNFKEQ. The CDR3 contains 18 residues.

The chain recombines TRBV3-1 (or the pseudogene TRBV3-2) with TRBJ1-6; TRBD1 might be the D (6 bases). Germline-derived CDR1 and CDR2 are LGHDT and YNNKEL (reference sequence). CDR3 length: 15 amino acids. The V end was cut by 4 bases, the J end by 9 bases, with 16 bases between. This chain's CDR3 is CASSPQTGLGSPLHF. CDR3 sequence (DNA): TGTGCCAGCAGCCCCCAAACAGGGTTAGGTTCACCCCTCCACTTT.

The chain combines TRBV19 with TRBJ1-1; D ambiguous. Germline-derived CDR1 and CDR2 are LNHDA and SQIVND (reference sequence). V shed 4 bases and J shed 1 base, with 7 bases lying between them. The length of the CDR3 is 13 residues. The CDR3 sequence is CASSKTPNTEAFF. Written as DNA, the CDR3 is TGTGCCAGTAGTAAGACACCGAACACTGAAGCTTTCTTT. Supplemented by reference TRBV19 and TRBJ1-1, the full variable domain reads DGGITQSPKYLFRKEGQNVTLSCEQNLNHDAMYWYRQDPGQGLRLIYYSQIVNDFQKGDIAEGYSVSREKKESFPLTVTSAQKNPTAFYLCASSKTPNTEAFFGQGTRLTVV.

The gene calls are TRBV29-1 and TRBJ2-7, with 8 bases matching TRBD2. CDR3 length equals 17 residues. Trimming cost V 2 bases and J 4 bases; bases outside gene matches: 16. CDR1 is SQVTM and CDR2 is ANQGSEA in the germline V gene. This CDR3 reads CSVESRPSRGVGYEQYF. Here the CDR3 DNA reads TGCAGCGTTGAATCACGTCCCTCGCGGGGGGTAGGGTACGAGCAGTACTTC.

V usage is TRBV7-6 and J usage is TRBJ2-3; 7 bases map to TRBD1. The CDR3 spans 15 residues. Germline loops: CDR1 SGHVS, CDR2 FNYEAQ. Trimming cost V 1 base and J 4 bases; bases outside gene matches: 5. The CDR3 is CASSLGVGGPDTQYF. The CDR3 DNA follows: TGTGCCAGCAGCTTAGGGGTAGGGGGCCCAGATACGCAGTATTTT. Full variable domain (rest looked up from reference TRBV7-6 and TRBJ2-3): GAGVSQSPRYKVTKRGQDVALRCDPISGHVSLYWYRQALGQGPEFLTYFNYEAQQDKSGLPNDRFSAERPEGSISTLTIQRTEQRDSAMYRCASSLGVGGPDTQYFGPGTRLTVL.

This clone has just one count. The chain uses TRBV7-8 and TRBJ1-2; no definite D call. The germline CDR1 and CDR2 sequences are SGHVS and FQNEAQ. This CDR3 has 11 amino acids. V was shortened by 5 bases and J by 8 bases, with 9 bases between the two germline ends. CDR3 amino acids: CASSPQYGYTF. The CDR3, as DNA: TGTGCCAGCAGCCCCCAGTACGGCTACACCTTC.

The CDR3 coding sequence is TGTGCCAGCAGCTTAGACCTGACAGGGGCCTCGCGAGATACGCAGTATTTT. Its translation is CASSLDLTGASRDTQYF. This sequence joins TRBV7-9 and TRBJ2-3, with TRBD1 matching 8 bases. Looked up from germline, CDR1 is SEHNR and CDR2 is FQNEAQ (reference sequence). V was pared by 1 base and J by 5 bases, with 11 bases of the junction left unmatched. This CDR3 spans 17 amino acids.

The chain joins TRBV7-9 to TRBJ2-1; 8 nucleotides agree with TRBD1. This CDR3 comprises 15 residues. V dropped 4 bases and J dropped 2; count of bases not matched to a gene: 4. Per germline, CDR1 SEHNR and CDR2 FQNEAQ (reference sequence). In nucleotides, the CDR3 is TGTGCCAGCAGCTGGGGACAGGCAACCTACAATGAGCAGTTCTTC. Translating gives CASSWGQATYNEQFF.

A few counts support this clone. The chain combines TRBV5-1 with TRBJ2-1, with a possible D match to TRBD2 (6 bases). The length of the CDR3 is 14 residues. V was clipped by 0 bases and J by 6 bases, with 10 bases between them. Per germline, CDR1 SGHRS and CDR2 YFSETQ. The CDR3: CASSLGGTVNEQFF. CDR3 in DNA: TGCGCCAGCAGCTTGGGGGGGACTGTCAATGAGCAGTTCTTC. Based on the CDR3 plus reference TRBV5-1 and TRBJ2-1, the full variable domain is KAGVTQTPRYLIKTRGQQVTLSCSPISGHRSVSWYQQTPGQGLQFLFEYFSETQRNKGNFPGRFSGRQFSNSRSEMNVSTLELGDSALYLCASSLGGTVNEQFFGPGTRLTVL.